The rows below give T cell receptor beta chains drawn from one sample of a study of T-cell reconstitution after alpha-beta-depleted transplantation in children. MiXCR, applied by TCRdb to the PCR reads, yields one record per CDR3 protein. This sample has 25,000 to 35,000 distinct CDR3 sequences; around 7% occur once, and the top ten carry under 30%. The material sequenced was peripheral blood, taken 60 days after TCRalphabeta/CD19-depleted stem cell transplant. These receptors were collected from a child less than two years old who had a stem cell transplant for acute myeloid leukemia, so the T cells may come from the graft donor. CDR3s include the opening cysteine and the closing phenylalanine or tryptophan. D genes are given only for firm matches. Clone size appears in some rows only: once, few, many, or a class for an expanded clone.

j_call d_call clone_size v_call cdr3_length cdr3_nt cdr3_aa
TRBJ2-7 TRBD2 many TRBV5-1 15 TGCGCCAGCAGCGCAAGACTAGCGGGAGTTAGCGAGCAGTACTTC CASSARLAGVSEQYF
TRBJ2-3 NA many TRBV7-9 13 TGTGCCAGCAGCCCCCTAGTTACAGATACGCAGTATTTT CASSPLVTDTQYF
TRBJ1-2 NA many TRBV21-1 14 TGTGCCAGCAGCAAAGATAAGGCAGCCTATGGCTACACCTTC CASSKDKAAYGYTF
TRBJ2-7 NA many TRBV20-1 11 TGCAGTGCTCTCGGCTCAGGCGAGCAGTACTTC CSALGSGEQYF
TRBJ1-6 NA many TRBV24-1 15 TGTGCCACAGCGGACGGGAGATCTTATAATTCACCCCTCCACTTT CATADGRSYNSPLHF
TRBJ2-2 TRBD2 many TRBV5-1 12 TGCGCCAGCTCAAGCGGGGTCCGGGAGCTGTTTTTT CASSSGVRELFF
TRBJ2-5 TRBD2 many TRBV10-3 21 TGTGCCATCAGTGAGTCACTAGCGGGAGCCCCGGAGGCATCTTACCAAGAGACCCAGTACTTC CAISESLAGAPEASYQETQYF
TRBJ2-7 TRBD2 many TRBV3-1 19 TGTGCCAGCAGTCAAAGGTTCCCGAGGACCGGGAGGTACCCCTACGAGCAGTACTTC CASSQRFPRTGRYPYEQYF
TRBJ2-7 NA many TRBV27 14 TGTGCCAGCAGTTTTCTGGGTAAAGTCTACGAGCAGTACTTC CASSFLGKVYEQYF
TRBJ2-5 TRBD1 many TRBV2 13 TGTGCCAGCAGACAGGGGGCGGGGGAGACCCAGTACTTC CASRQGAGETQYF
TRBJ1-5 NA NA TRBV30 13 TGTGCCTGGAGGGGGGGGTACAATCAGCCCCAGCATTTT CAWRGGYNQPQHF
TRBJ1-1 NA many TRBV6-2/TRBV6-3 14 TGTGCCAGCAGTAGGGGCAGCACTAGGCCTGAAGCTTTCTTT CASSRGSTRPEAFF
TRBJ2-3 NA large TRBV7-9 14 TGTGCCAGCAGCTTGGCAGATACCACAGATACGCAGTATTTT CASSLADTTDTQYF
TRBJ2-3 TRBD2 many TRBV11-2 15 TGTGCCAGCAGCCCAACTCTAGCGGGAGGAGATACGCAGTATTTT CASSPTLAGGDTQYF
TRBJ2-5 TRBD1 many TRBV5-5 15 TGTGCCAGCAGCTTGACAGGGGGCAAACAAGAGACCCAGTACTTC CASSLTGGKQETQYF
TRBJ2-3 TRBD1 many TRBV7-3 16 TGTGCCAGCAGTCCTCTACAGGGGCCAGAGGCAGATACGCAGTATTTT CASSPLQGPEADTQYF
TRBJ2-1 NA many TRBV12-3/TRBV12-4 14 TGTGCCAGCAGTCTTACAGGGCTTGGGAATGAGCAGTTCTTC CASSLTGLGNEQFF
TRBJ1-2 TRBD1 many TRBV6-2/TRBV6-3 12 TGTGCCAGTACAGGGGGGAACTATGGCTACACCTTC CASTGGNYGYTF
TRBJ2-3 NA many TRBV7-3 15 TGTGCCAGCAGCACTAGCCGGACAGGCATGGATACGCAGTATTTT CASSTSRTGMDTQYF
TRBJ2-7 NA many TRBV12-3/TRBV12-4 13 TGTGCCAGCAGTTTGGGGCGGACCTACGAGCAGTACTTC CASSLGRTYEQYF
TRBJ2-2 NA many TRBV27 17 TGTGCCAGCAGTTTATTTGCCCGGGATCCGAGACACGGGGAGCTGTTTTTT CASSLFARDPRHGELFF
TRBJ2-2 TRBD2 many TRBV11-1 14 TGTGCCAGCAGTAGCGGGATAAACACCGGGGAGCTGTTTTTT CASSSGINTGELFF
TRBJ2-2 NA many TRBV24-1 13 TGTGCCACCAGTGATTTGGGCAGCGGGGAGCTGTTTTTT CATSDLGSGELFF
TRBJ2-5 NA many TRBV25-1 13 TGTGCCACCACGTTCACAGAAGAAGAGACCCAGTACTTC CATTFTEEETQYF
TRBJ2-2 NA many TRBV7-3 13 TGTGCCACGCGACAGGGAGGGACCGGGGAGCTGTTTTTT CATRQGGTGELFF
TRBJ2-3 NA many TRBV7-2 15 TGTGCCAGCAGCTTAGTTGGCCAGGCGGCCAATACGCAGTATTTT CASSLVGQAANTQYF
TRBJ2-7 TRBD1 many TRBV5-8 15 TGTGCCAGCACCTGGACCGGGACAGCCTCCTACGAGCAGTACTTC CASTWTGTASYEQYF
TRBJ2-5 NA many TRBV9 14 TGTGCCAGCAGCCCATGGGGGAGACAAGAGACCCAGTACTTC CASSPWGRQETQYF
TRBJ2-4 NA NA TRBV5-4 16 TGTGCCAGCAGCTTGGCCGGAGGCGCCGCCAAAAACATTCAGTACTTC CASSLAGGAAKNIQYF
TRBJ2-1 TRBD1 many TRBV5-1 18 TGCGCCAGCAGCTTGGCCGGTTATCCGGCAGGGGGTAAAGATGAGCAGTTCTTC CASSLAGYPAGGKDEQFF
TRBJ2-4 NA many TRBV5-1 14 TGCGCCAGCAGCCCCTGGGGAGCCAAAAACATTCAGTACTTC CASSPWGAKNIQYF
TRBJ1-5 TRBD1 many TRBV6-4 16 TGTGCCAGCACCCCCGGACAGGAATCCTGGGATCAGCCCCAGCATTTT CASTPGQESWDQPQHF
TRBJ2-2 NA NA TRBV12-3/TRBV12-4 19 TGTGCCATCAGTTCATCCCGAATTGGACACTTTGGGGGCACCGGGGAGCTGTTTTTT CAISSSRIGHFGGTGELFF
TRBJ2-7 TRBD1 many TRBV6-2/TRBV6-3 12 TGTGCCAGCAGTTATGAGGACAGGGTGGAGCACTTC CASSYEDRVEHF
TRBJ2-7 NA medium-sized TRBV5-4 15 TGTGCCAGCAGCTTTGGTGGGGGCGATACCTACGAGCAGTACTTC CASSFGGGDTYEQYF
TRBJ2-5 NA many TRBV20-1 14 TGCAGTGCTAGAGATAGACAACGACAAGAGACCCAGTACTTC CSARDRQRQETQYF
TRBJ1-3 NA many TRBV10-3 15 TGTGCCATCAGTGACCGCCAAGTTGCTGGAAACACCATATATTTT CAISDRQVAGNTIYF
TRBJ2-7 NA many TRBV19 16 TGTGCCAGTAGTATGGGGGGCCCGGGACAGTTCTACGAGCAGTACTTC CASSMGGPGQFYEQYF
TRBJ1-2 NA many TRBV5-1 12 TGCGCCAGCAGCTTGTCCAGCTATGGCTACACCTTC CASSLSSYGYTF
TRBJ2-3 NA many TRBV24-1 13 TGTGCCACCAGTGGGCCGGGTACAGATACGCAGTATTTT CATSGPGTDTQYF
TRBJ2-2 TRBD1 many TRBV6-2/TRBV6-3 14 TGTGCCAGCAGGCAGGGGGCCTCTACCGGGGAGCTGTTTTTT CASRQGASTGELFF
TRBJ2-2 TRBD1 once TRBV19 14 TGTGCCAGTAGGCCGACAGGGGGTAGCGGGGAGCTGTTTTTT CASRPTGGSGELFF
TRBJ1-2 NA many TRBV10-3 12 TGTGCCGTGCCTGGGGGACTCTATGGCTACACCTTC CAVPGGLYGYTF
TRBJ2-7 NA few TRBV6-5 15 TGTGCCAGCAGTTACTCTGGCGGGCGCCGCTACGAGCAGTACTTC CASSYSGGRRYEQYF
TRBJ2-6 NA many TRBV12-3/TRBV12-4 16 TGTGCCAGCAGCCCGCTGGGTCGCTCTGGGGCCAACGTCCTGACTTTC CASSPLGRSGANVLTF
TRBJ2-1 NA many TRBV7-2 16 TGTGCCAGCAGCTTATACCCCACTACCTCCTACAATGAGCAGTTCTTC CASSLYPTTSYNEQFF
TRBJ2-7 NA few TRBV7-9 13 TGTGCCAGCAGCCCGCCCGGGGTAGACGAGCAGTACTTC CASSPPGVDEQYF
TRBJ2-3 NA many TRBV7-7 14 TGTGCTAGCAGCTTAGGGGTGATGGCAGATACGCAGTATTTT CASSLGVMADTQYF
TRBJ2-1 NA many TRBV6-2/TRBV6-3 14 TGTGCCAGCAGTCGGCAGGGGCTTTACAATGAGCAGTTCTTC CASSRQGLYNEQFF
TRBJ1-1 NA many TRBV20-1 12 TGCAGTGCCAGCGAGGGGAACACTGAAGCTTTCTTT CSASEGNTEAFF
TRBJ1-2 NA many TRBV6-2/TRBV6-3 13 TGTGCCAGCGGGGGACTTCGGAACTTTGGCTACACCTTC CASGGLRNFGYTF
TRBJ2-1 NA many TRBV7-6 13 TGTGCCAGCAGCCCGAGCTCCTACAATGAGCAGTTCTTC CASSPSSYNEQFF
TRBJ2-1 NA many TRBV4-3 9 TGCGCCAGCGGAGATGAGCAGTTCTTC CASGDEQFF
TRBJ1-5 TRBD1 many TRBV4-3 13 TGCGCCAGCAGCCAGGACAGGGGTCAGCCCCAGCATTTT CASSQDRGQPQHF
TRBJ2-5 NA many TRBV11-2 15 TGTGCCAGCAGCTTCGTTGGGGGTAGCCGAGAGACCCAGTACTTC CASSFVGGSRETQYF
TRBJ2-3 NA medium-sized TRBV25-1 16 TGTGCCAGCAGTGAATTCTTCCAGACTAGCACAGATACGCAGTATTTT CASSEFFQTSTDTQYF
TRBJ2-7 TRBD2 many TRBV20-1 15 TGCAGTGCTAGTCCTGAGCGGGGTCCCTCCTACGAGCAGTACTTC CSASPERGPSYEQYF